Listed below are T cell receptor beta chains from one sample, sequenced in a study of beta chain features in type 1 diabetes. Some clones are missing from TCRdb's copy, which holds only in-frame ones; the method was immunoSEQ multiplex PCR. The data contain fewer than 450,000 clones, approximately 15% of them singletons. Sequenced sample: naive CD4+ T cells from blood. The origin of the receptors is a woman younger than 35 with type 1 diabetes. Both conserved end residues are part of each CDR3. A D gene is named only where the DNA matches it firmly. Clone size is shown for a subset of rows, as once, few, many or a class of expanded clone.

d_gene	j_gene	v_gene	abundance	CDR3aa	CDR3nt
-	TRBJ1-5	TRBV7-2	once	CASRRTGHLGQPQHF	TGTGCCAGCAGACGAACAGGCCACCTCGGGCAGCCCCAGCATTTT
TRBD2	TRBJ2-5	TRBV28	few	CASSRRTSAHLQETQYF	TGTGCCAGCAGTCGAAGGACTAGCGCTCACCTCCAAGAGACCCAGTACTTC
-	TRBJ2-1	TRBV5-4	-	CASSLDGGTLGEQFF	TGTGCCAGCAGCTTGGACGGCGGGACTTTGGGTGAGCAGTTCTTC
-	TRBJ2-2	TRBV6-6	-	CASSGSSAGELFF	TGTGCCAGCAGCGGGTCTTCAGCCGGGGAGCTGTTTTTT
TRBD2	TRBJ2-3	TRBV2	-	CASSGFAGGGTDTQYF	TGTGCCAGCAGTGGCTTCGCGGGGGGAGGAACAGATACGCAGTATTTT
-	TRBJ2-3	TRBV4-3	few	CASSQELASGTQYF	TGCGCCAGCAGCCAAGAGCTGGCCTCAGGCACGCAGTATTTT
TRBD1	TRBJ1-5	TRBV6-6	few	CASSDRDSNQPQHF	TGTGCCAGCAGTGACAGGGATAGCAATCAGCCCCAGCATTTT
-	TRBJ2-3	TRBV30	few	CAWSAPLGANTQYF	TGTGCCTGGAGTGCTCCACTAGGCGCAAATACGCAGTATTTT
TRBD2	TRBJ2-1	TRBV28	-	CASVAGGRTYNEQFF	TGTGCCAGCGTCGCGGGAGGGCGCACCTACAATGAGCAGTTCTTC
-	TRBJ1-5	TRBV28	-	CASSLMGEGNQPQHF	TGTGCCAGCAGTTTAATGGGTGAGGGCAATCAGCCCCAGCATTTT
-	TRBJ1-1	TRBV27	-	CASSPSAGGSHTEAFF	TGTGCCAGCAGTCCTTCGGCGGGGGGGTCTCACACTGAAGCTTTCTTT
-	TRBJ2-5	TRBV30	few	CAWSVLEWETQYF	TGTGCCTGGAGTGTACTGGAGTGGGAGACCCAGTACTTC
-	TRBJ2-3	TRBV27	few	CASSLTSSTDTQYF	TGTGCCAGCAGTTTAACTTCTAGCACAGATACGCAGTATTTT
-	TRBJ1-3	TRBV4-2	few	CASSQEQGTGNTIYF	TGTGCCAGCAGCCAAGAACAGGGAACTGGAAACACCATATATTTT
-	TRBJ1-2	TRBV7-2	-	CASSLAPDNQGNGYTF	TGTGCCAGCAGCTTAGCGCCCGACAACCAGGGGAATGGCTACACCTTC
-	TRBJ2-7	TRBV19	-	CASRTSVGGGPSYEQYF	TGTGCCAGTAGGACCTCTGTTGGGGGAGGCCCCTCCTACGAGCAGTACTTC
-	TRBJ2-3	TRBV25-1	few	CASSDPSGKGLRTDTQYF	TGTGCCAGCAGTGACCCGTCAGGGAAGGGGCTTCGCACAGATACGCAGTATTTT
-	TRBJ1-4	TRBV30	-	CAWSTMGRANEKLFF	TGTGCCTGGAGTACCATGGGGAGGGCTAATGAAAAACTGTTTTTT
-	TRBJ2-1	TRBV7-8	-	CASSLSNSYNEQFF	TGTGCCAGCAGCTTGTCAAACTCCTACAATGAGCAGTTCTTC
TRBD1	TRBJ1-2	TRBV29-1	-	CSVESDRGEGYTF	TGCAGCGTAGAATCGGACAGGGGTGAAGGCTACACCTTC
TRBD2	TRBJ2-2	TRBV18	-	CASPPSGLNTGELFF	TGTGCCAGCCCTCCTAGCGGACTGAACACCGGGGAGCTGTTTTTT
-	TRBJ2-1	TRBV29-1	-	CSVPTTYNEQFF	TGCAGCGTGCCCACTACATACAATGAGCAGTTCTTC
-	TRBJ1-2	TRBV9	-	CASSVDRYGYTF	TGTGCCAGCAGCGTAGATCGGTATGGCTACACCTTC
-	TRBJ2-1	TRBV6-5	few	CASSYTAYNEQFF	TGTGCCAGCAGTTACACTGCCTACAATGAGCAGTTCTTC
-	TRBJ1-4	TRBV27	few	CASSLLWRGDEKLFF	TGTGCCAGCAGTTTGTTATGGCGGGGCGATGAAAAACTGTTTTTT
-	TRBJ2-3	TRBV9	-	CASNGGGMVSDTQYF	TGTGCCAGCAACGGCGGCGGGATGGTGTCAGATACGCAGTATTTT
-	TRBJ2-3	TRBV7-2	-	CASTTYRAGADTQYF	TGTGCCAGCACGACCTACAGGGCGGGAGCAGATACGCAGTATTTT
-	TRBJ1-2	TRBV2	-	CASTKQGYGYTF	TGTGCCAGCACTAAACAGGGCTATGGCTACACCTTC
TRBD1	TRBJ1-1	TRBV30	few	CAWSPGQWGEAFF	TGTGCCTGGAGTCCGGGACAGTGGGGTGAAGCTTTCTTT
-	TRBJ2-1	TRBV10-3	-	CAISEIWGRGNEQFF	TGTGCCATCAGTGAAATTTGGGGTCGGGGAAATGAGCAGTTCTTC
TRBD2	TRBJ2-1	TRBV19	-	CASSRTGGNEQFF	TGTGCCAGTAGTCGGACGGGGGGTAATGAGCAGTTCTTC
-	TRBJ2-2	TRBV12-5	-	CASGFGGSGELFF	TGTGCTAGTGGTTTCGGGGGATCCGGGGAGCTGTTTTTT
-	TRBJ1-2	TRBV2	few	CASSLLRYGYTF	TGTGCCAGCAGTCTCTTGCGGTATGGCTACACCTTC
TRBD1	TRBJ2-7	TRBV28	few	CASSAVWQGANEQYF	TGTGCCAGCAGTGCGGTGTGGCAGGGGGCTAACGAGCAGTACTTC
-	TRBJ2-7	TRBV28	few	CASSLLGQYSYEQYF	TGTGCCAGCAGTTTACTAGGACAGTACTCCTACGAGCAGTACTTC
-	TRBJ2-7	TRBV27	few	CASSFNSGPKKQYF	TGTGCCAGCAGTTTCAATAGCGGCCCAAAGAAGCAGTACTTC
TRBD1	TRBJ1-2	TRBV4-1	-	CASTREQGANYGYTF	TGCGCCAGCACCAGAGAACAGGGGGCTAACTATGGCTACACCTTC
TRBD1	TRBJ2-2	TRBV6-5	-	CASSFGTGPNTGELFF	TGTGCCAGCAGTTTTGGGACAGGTCCGAACACCGGGGAGCTGTTTTTT
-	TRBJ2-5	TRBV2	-	CASREITGGETQYF	TGTGCCAGCAGAGAAATAACTGGTGGAGAGACCCAGTACTTC
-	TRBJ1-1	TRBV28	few	CASSHTEAFF	TGTGCCAGCAGTCACACGGAAGCTTTCTTT
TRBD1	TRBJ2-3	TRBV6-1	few	CASSSRTGSTDTQYF	TGTGCCAGCAGCAGTAGGACAGGGAGCACAGATACGCAGTATTTT
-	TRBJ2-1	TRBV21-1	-	CASSRRGTAEQFF	TGTGCCAGCAGCAGACGGGGGACAGCCGAGCAGTTCTTC